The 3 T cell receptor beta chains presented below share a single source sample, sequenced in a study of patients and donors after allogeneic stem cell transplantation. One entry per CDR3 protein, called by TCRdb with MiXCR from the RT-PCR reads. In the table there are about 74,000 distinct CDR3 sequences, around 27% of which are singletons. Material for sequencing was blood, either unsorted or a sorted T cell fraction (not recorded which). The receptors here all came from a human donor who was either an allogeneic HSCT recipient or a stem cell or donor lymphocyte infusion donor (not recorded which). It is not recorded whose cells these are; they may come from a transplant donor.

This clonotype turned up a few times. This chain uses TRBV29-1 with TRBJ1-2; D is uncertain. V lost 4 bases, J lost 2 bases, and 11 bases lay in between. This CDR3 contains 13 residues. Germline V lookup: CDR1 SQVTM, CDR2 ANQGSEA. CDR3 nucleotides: TGCAGCGTTGTGACGGTTGGAAACTATGGCTACACCTTC. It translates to CSVVTVGNYGYTF.

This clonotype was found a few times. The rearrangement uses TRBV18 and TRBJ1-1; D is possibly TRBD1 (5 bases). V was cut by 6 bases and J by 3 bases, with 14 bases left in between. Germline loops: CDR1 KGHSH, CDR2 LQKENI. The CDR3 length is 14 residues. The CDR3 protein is CASSPGRTYTEAFF. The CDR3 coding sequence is TGTGCCAGCTCCCCCGGCAGGACATACACTGAAGCTTTCTTT. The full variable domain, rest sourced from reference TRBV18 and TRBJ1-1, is NAGVMQNPRHLVRRRGQEARLRCSPMKGHSHVYWYRQLPEEGLKFMVYLQKENIIDESGMPKERFSAEFPKEGPSILRIQQVVRGDSAAYFCASSPGRTYTEAFFGQGTRLTVV.

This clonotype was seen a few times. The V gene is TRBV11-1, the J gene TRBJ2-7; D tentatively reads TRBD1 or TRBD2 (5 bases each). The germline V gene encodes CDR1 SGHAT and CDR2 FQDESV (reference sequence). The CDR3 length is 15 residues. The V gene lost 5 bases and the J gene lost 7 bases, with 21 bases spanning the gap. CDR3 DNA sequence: TGTGCCAGCAGCCCGAATTGGGACCCAAGAAGAGAGCAGTACTTC. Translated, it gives CASSPNWDPRREQYF.